This entry lists 11 T cell receptor beta chains sequenced from one sample in a study of blood T cell repertoires in COVID-19. Only in-frame clones appear in the TCRdb table, and some are missing; sequencing was by immunoSEQ multiplex PCR. The sample consists of 300,000 to 350,000 clones, 75% to 90% of them appearing once. Material: PBMCs or T cells enriched from blood (not recorded which). The receptors here all came from a man younger than 40 who had recovered from COVID-19.

The chain is built from TRBV5-1 and TRBJ2-1; 12 nucleotides line up with TRBD2. This CDR3 region has 16 residues. CDR1 SGHRS and CDR2 YFSETQ come from the germline V gene. V was pared by 5 bases and J by 3 bases, with 6 bases of the junction left unmatched. The CDR3 protein is CASRETSGGFYNEQFF. CDR3 coding DNA: TGCGCCAGCAGGGAGACTAGCGGGGGCTTCTACAATGAGCAGTTCTTC.

The chain is built from TRBV11-1 and TRBJ1-1; no clear D gene. V was cut by 7 bases and J by 3 bases, with 6 bases left in between. Germline CDR1 and CDR2: SGHAT and FQDESV (reference sequence). This CDR3 region has 11 residues. The CDR3 nucleotides read TGTGCCAGCACCCGGGACACTGAAGCTTTCTTT. Its protein product is CASTRDTEAFF.

The chain combines TRBV29-1 with TRBJ1-2, with D maybe TRBD1 (6 bases). The V gene's germline CDR1 is SQVTM and CDR2 ANQGSEA. Trimming shortened V by 7 bases and J by 5 bases, and 17 bases separated the two germline ends. The CDR3 is made up of 13 amino acids. Written as DNA, the CDR3 is TGCAGCGCCTCGGACAGTACGAAGTATGGCTACACCTTC. It encodes CSASDSTKYGYTF. Full variable domain (remainder filled in from reference TRBV29-1 and TRBJ1-2): SAVISQKPSRDICQRGTSLTIQCQVDSQVTMMFWYRQQPGQSLTLIATANQGSEATYESGFVIDKFPISRPNLTFSTLTVSNMSPEDSSIYLCSASDSTKYGYTFGSGTRLTVV.

This chain connects TRBV5-8 to TRBJ1-6, with 7 bases identical to TRBD1. Germline CDR1 reads SGHTS; CDR2 reads YDEGEE. This CDR3 comprises 17 residues. J was trimmed by 7 bases and V by 1 base; bases with no gene match: 11. The CDR3 nucleotides are TGTGCCAGCAGCTTGTCGCGGAAGACAGGGATAAATTCACCCCTCCACTTT. It encodes CASSLSRKTGINSPLHF.

The table lists this clone with a count of one. In nucleotides, the CDR3 is TGTGCCAGCAGTTATAATAGCAATCAGCCCCAGCATTTT. Translating it yields CASSYNSNQPQHF. J is TRBJ1-5 and V is TRBV27; D call uncertain. This CDR3 region has 13 residues. Germline V CDR1 and CDR2: MNHEY, SMNVEV (reference sequence). V lost 4 bases and J lost 0, with 4 bases in between.

This chain uses TRBV2 with TRBJ2-5; 9 bases align to TRBD1. Germline CDR1 reads SNHLY; CDR2 reads FYNNEI. V was pared by 9 bases and J by 3 bases, with 8 bases of the junction left unmatched. The CDR3 length is 14 residues. The CDR3 is CARGYGTGKETQYF. The CDR3 region has the DNA TGTGCCAGGGGGTACGGGACAGGGAAAGAGACCCAGTACTTC.

The rearrangement joins TRBV11-1 to TRBJ2-7; D call uncertain. The germline V gene encodes CDR1 SGHAT and CDR2 FQDESV (reference sequence). The CDR3 covers 12 residues. The V gene lost 1 base and the J gene lost 3 bases, with 4 bases spanning the gap. CDR3 region: CASSLDGYEQYF. CDR3 nucleotide sequence: TGTGCCAGCAGCTTAGACGGCTACGAGCAGTACTTC.

V is TRBV7-9 and J is TRBJ2-7; 8 nucleotides line up with TRBD1. The CDR3 runs 13 residues. Germline lookup yields CDR1 SEHNR and CDR2 FQNEAQ (reference sequence). Germline trimming cut 5 bases from V and 3 bases from J; bases unmatched to any gene: 3. CDR3 protein: CASSRTGLYEQYF. In DNA form, the CDR3 reads TGTGCCAGCAGCCGGACAGGGCTCTACGAGCAGTACTTC. Full variable domain (missing parts from reference TRBV7-9 and TRBJ2-7): DTGVSQNPRHKITKRGQNVTFRCDPISEHNRLYWYRQTLGQGPEFLTYFQNEAQLEKSRLLSDRFSAERPKGSFSTLEIQRTEQGDSAMYLCASSRTGLYEQYFGPGTRLTVT.

The rearrangement uses TRBV18 and TRBJ2-5, with D possibly matching TRBD1 (5 bases). This CDR3 is built from 13 residues. V dropped 2 bases and J dropped 5 bases, with 9 bases sitting between them. From germline, CDR1 is KGHSH and CDR2 LQKENI. CDR3 residues: CASSPSGRETQYF. In DNA, the CDR3 is TGTGCCAGCTCACCATCAGGGCGGGAGACCCAGTACTTC.

The CDR3 DNA reads as TGTGCCAGCAGCCAACAGGGTTCCGGGGCCAACGTCCTGACTTTC. Translated, it gives CASSQQGSGANVLTF. The rearrangement joins TRBV2 to TRBJ2-6, with TRBD1 as a possible D gene (6 bases). Trimming took off 6 bases at V and 4 bases at J, with 13 bases between the two ends. Germline V gene sequence: CDR1 SNHLY, CDR2 FYNNEI. This CDR3 comprises 15 residues.

V gene TRBV19 combines with J gene TRBJ1-6; D uncertain. The CDR3 loop spans 13 amino acids. CDR1 is LNHDA and CDR2 is SQIVND in the germline V gene (reference sequence). V was shortened by 8 bases and J by 0 bases, with 5 bases between the two germline ends. The CDR3, as DNA: TGTGCCAGTGGGAGCTCCTATAATTCACCCCTCCACTTT. Its translation: CASGSSYNSPLHF.